The T cell receptor (beta chain) under discussion was sequenced for a study of T cell repertoires in cytomegalovirus infection. Germline assignment: CDR1 MNHEY and CDR2 SVGEGT. The CDR3 contains 14 residues. Trimming pared 5 bases from V and 4 bases from J, leaving 14 bases between. TCRdb used MiXCR to reprocess the reads, holding one entry per CDR3 protein. The sample yields about 740,000 distinct CDR3 sequences, roughly 35% seen once. This sequence joins TRBV6-2 or TRBV6-3 and TRBJ2-5; D perhaps matches TRBD2 (7 bases). This TCR was recovered from a human donor in good health (CMV status not recorded). Some clones in this sample may be carry-over from other donors' samples. The specimen sequenced was PBMCs. The CDR3 here is CASSDPGGRETQYF. CDR3 DNA sequence: TGTGCCAGCAGTGACCCGGGGGGCCGAGAGACCCAGTACTTC.